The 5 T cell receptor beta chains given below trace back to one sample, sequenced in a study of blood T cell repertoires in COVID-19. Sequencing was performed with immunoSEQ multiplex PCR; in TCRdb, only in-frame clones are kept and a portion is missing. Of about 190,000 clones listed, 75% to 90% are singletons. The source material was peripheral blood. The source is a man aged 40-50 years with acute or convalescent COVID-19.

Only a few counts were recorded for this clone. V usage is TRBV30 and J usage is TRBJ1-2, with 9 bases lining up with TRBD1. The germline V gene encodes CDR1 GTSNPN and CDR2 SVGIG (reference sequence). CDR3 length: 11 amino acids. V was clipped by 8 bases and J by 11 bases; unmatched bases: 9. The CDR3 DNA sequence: TGTGCCGGGTTAAACAGGGGGCGTTACACCTTC. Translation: CAGLNRGRYTF. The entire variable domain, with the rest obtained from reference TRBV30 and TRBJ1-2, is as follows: SQTIHQWPATLVQPVGSPLSLECTVEGTSNPNLYWYRQAAGRGLQLLFYSVGIGQISSEVPQNLSASRPQDRQFILSSKKLLLSDSGFYLCAGLNRGRYTFGSGTRLTVV.

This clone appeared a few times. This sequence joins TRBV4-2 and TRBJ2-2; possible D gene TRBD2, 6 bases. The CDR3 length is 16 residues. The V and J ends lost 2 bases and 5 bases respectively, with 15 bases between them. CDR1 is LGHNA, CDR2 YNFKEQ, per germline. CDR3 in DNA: TGTGCCAGCAGCCAACGCCGGGACTTAGGAACCGGGGAGCTGTTTTTT. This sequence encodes CASSQRRDLGTGELFF.

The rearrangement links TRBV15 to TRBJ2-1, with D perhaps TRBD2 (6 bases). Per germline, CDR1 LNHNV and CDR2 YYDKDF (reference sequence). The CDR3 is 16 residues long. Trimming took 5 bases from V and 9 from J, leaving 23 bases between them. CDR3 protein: CATSETGDDSFSEQFF. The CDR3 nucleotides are TGTGCCACCAGCGAGACGGGGGACGATTCCTTTAGTGAGCAGTTCTTC.

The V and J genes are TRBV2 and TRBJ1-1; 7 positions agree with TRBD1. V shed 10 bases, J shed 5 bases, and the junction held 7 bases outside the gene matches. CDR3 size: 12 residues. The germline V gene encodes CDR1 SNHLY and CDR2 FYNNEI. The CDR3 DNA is TGTGCCAACACAGGGGAGGAGACTGAAGCTTTCTTT. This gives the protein CANTGEETEAFF.

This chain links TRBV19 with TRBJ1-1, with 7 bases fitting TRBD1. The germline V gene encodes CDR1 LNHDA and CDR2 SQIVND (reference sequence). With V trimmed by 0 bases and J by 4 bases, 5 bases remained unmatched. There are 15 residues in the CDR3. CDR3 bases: TGTGCCAGTAGTATAGATTGGGCAGGGGGCACTGAAGCTTTCTTT. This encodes CASSIDWAGGTEAFF.